The 9 T cell receptor beta chains in this list originate from one sample, sequenced in a study of shared clonotypes between healthy human individuals. The repertoire was sequenced with immunoSEQ multiplex PCR; TCRdb's copy has only in-frame clones and lacks some. The table shows about a million clones, with less than 85% occurring only once. Material for sequencing was memory CD4+ T cells sorted from blood. The subset is: CD45RA-negative fraction. These receptors came from a man aged 18 to 29 in good health.

The genes are TRBV11-1 and TRBJ1-4; 10 bases agree with TRBD1. J was trimmed by 5 bases and V by 4 bases; bases with no gene match: 1. CDR3 size: 14 residues. Germline assignment: CDR1 SGHAT and CDR2 FQDESV (reference sequence). The CDR3 sequence: CASSSGQGNEKLFF. DNA of the CDR3: TGTGCCAGCAGCTCGGGACAGGGGAATGAAAAACTGTTTTTT. Supplemented by reference TRBV11-1 and TRBJ1-4, the full variable domain reads EAEVAQSPRYKITEKSQAVAFWCDPISGHATLYWYRQILGQGPELLVQFQDESVVDDSQLPKDRFSAERLKGVDSTLKIQPAELGDSAMYLCASSSGQGNEKLFFGSGTQLSVL.

V and J are TRBV27 and TRBJ2-7; TRBD1 might be the D (5 bases). Looked up from germline, CDR1 is MNHEY and CDR2 is SMNVEV (reference sequence). This CDR3 region has 15 residues. The V end lost 6 bases, the J end lost 4 bases, and 19 bases lay between the germline ends. The CDR3 loop reads CASSVRRGSGYEQYF. CDR3 in DNA: TGTGCCAGCAGCGTTCGAAGGGGCTCTGGGTACGAGCAGTACTTC.

V gene TRBV7-2 combines with J gene TRBJ1-1; no reliable D call. Trimming left V 0 bases short and J 0 bases short, with 14 bases between. The CDR3 has 17 residues. Germline lookup yields CDR1 SGHTA and CDR2 FQGNSA. The CDR3, as DNA: TGTGCCAGCAGCTTAGCGCCTAGGATCTCTATGAACACTGAAGCTTTCTTT. It specifies CASSLAPRISMNTEAFF.

As regards this clone: This CDR3 is also generated by other DNA sequences in the sample. The chain joins TRBV20-1 to TRBJ1-1, with D hard to call. The V and J ends lost 3 bases and 6 bases respectively, with 5 bases between them. Germline CDR1 reads DFQATT; CDR2 reads SNEGSKA (reference sequence). The CDR3 has 10 amino acids. CDR3 in amino acids: CSASFAEAFF. The CDR3 DNA follows: TGCAGTGCTAGCTTCGCTGAAGCTTTCTTT.

This clone was counted between two and nine times. The gene calls are TRBV7-2 and TRBJ2-2; D is undetermined. Germline CDR1 SGHTA, CDR2 FQGNSA. The V end was cut by 2 bases, the J end by 2 bases, with 9 bases between. The CDR3 covers 15 residues. CDR3 sequence (DNA): TGTGCCAGCAGCTTAAACCCAGGAAACACCGGGGAGCTGTTTTTT. It encodes CASSLNPGNTGELFF.

The rearrangement uses TRBV7-2 and TRBJ1-4; D gene uncertain. Deletions cut 0 bases from V and 7 bases from J, with 9 bases between. The CDR3 is made up of 14 amino acids. From germline, CDR1 is SGHTA and CDR2 FQGNSA. CDR3 in amino acids: CASSLAGLGEKLFF. The DNA of the CDR3 is TGTGCCAGCAGCTTAGCAGGGTTAGGTGAAAAACTGTTTTTT.

The chain uses TRBV10-2 and TRBJ2-5; 8 positions match TRBD1. Germline-derived CDR1 and CDR2 are WSHSY and SAAADI. This CDR3 region has 15 residues. With 0 bases clipped from V and 4 bases from J, the junction kept 4 bases outside the gene matches. In DNA form, the CDR3 reads TGCGCCAGCAGTGAGTCGGGGACAGGACGAGAGACCCAGTACTTC. Its protein product is CASSESGTGRETQYF.

This chain uses TRBV6-5 with TRBJ1-1; D is ambiguous. Germline loops: CDR1 MNHEY, CDR2 SVGAGI. The length of the CDR3 is 13 residues. V was pared by 6 bases and J by 1 base, with 9 bases between. The CDR3 loop reads CASSREGNTEAFF. CDR3 bases: TGTGCCAGCAGCCGCGAGGGGAACACTGAAGCTTTCTTT.

In its sample, this clone was seen once. V usage is TRBV7-2 and J usage is TRBJ2-5, with 8 nucleotides matching TRBD2. CDR3 length: 18 amino acids. V lost 3 bases, J lost 7 bases, and 19 bases stayed unmatched. CDR1 and CDR2 from the germline V gene are SGHTA and FQGNSA. CDR3 region: CASSLVGAPVSGVGTQYF. In DNA, the CDR3 is TGTGCCAGCAGCTTGGTGGGAGCCCCGGTTAGCGGGGTGGGGACCCAGTACTTC.